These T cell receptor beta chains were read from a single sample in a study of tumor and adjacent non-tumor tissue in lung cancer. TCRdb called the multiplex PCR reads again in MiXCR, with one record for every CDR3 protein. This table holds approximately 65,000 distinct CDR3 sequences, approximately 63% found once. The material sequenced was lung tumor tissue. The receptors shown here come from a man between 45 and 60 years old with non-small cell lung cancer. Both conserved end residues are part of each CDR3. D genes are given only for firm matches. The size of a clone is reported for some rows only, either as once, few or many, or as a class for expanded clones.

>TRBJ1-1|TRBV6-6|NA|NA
CASLLGLWSNTEAFF
TGTGCCAGCTTGTTGGGGTTGTGGAGTAACACTGAAGCTTTCTTT
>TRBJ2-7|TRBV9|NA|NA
CASSNQGEQYF
TGTGCCAGCAGTAATCAGGGCGAGCAGTACTTC
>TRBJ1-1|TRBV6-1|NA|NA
CASSGGQASRAFF
TGTGCCAGCAGTGGAGGTCAGGCCTCTCGGGCCTTCTTT
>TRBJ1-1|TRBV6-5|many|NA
CASTLGGTNTEAFF
TGTGCCAGCACCCTAGGGGGTACGAACACTGAAGCTTTCTTT
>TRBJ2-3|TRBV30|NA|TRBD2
CAWSSQKGLVPRTGTGDTQYF
TGTGCCTGGAGTTCCCAGAAGGGACTAGTACCGCGAACCGGGACGGGGGATACGCAGTATTTT
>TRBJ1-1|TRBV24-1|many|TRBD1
CATTHRGGETEAFF
TGTGCCACCACCCACAGGGGCGGGGAGACTGAAGCTTTCTTT
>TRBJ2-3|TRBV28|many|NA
CASTSARGTDTQYF
TGTGCCAGCACCTCGGCCAGGGGCACAGATACGCAGTATTTT
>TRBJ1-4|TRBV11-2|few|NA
CVSGQPAWEQGLNEKLFF
TGTGTCAGCGGCCAACCCGCTTGGGAACAGGGACTTAATGAAAAACTGTTTTTT
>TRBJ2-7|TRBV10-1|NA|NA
CANSETASWTYEEYF
TGCGCCAACAGTGAGACGGCTAGCTGGACCTACGAGGAGTACTTC
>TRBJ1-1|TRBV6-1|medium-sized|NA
CASSEVFRNTEAFF
TGTGCCAGCAGTGAAGTCTTTAGGAACACTGAAGCTTTCTTT
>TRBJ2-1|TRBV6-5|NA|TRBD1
CASSSGQAGSYNEQFF
TGTGCCAGCAGTTCGGGACAGGCGGGCTCATACAATGAGCAGTTCTTC
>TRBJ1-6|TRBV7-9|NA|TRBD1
CTSTLLLGQGNSPLHF
TGTACCAGCACCCTCCTGCTAGGACAGGGGAATTCACCCCTCCACTTT
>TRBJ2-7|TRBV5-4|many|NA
CASSLDLLPYREQYF
TGTGCCAGCAGCTTGGACCTATTACCGTACAGGGAGCAGTACTTC
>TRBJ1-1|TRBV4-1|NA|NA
CASSQEVWGNTEALF
TGCGCCAGCAGCCAAGAAGTCTGGGGGAACACTGAAGCTCTCTTT
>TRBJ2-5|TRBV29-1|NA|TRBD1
CGIGRTGGAGETQYF
TGCGGCATTGGCAGGACAGGGGGCGCGGGGGAGACCCAGTACTTC
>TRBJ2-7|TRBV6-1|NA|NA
CASTTSVQGRGEHYF
TGTGCCAGCACTACTAGCGTACAGGGGAGAGGCGAGCACTACTTC
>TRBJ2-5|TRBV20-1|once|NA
CSAEVPGLTETQYF
TGCAGTGCCGAAGTGCCGGGACTTACTGAGACCCAGTACTTC
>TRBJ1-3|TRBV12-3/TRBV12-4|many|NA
CASSPTPGNTIYF
TGTGCCAGCAGCCCTACCCCCGGAAACACCATATATTTT
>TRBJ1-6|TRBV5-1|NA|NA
CASSLDLHNSLLHF
TGCGCCAGCAGCTTAGACCTTCATAATTCACTCCTCCACTTT
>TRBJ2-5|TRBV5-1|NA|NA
CASRRTGTWQETPYF
TGCGCCAGCAGGAGGACCGGGACTTGGCAAGAGACCCCGTACTTC
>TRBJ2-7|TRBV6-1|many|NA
CAAKYNGANSYEQYF
TGTGCCGCCAAGTATAACGGGGCCAACTCCTACGAGCAGTACTTC
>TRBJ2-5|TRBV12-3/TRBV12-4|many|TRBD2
CASGRQETQYF
TGTGCTAGCGGGCGCCAAGAGACCCAGTACTTC
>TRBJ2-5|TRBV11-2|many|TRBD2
CASSLTSGGHQETQYF
TGTGCCAGCAGCTTAACTAGCGGGGGCCACCAAGAGACCCAGTACTTC
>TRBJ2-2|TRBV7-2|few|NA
CASSKDWNTGELFF
TGTGCCAGCAGCAAGGACTGGAACACCGGGGAGCTGTTTTTT
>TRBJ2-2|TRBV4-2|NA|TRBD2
CASNQGPGTSGRVNTGELFF
TGTGCCAGCAACCAAGGTCCCGGGACTAGCGGGAGGGTCAACACCGGGGAGTTGTTTTTT
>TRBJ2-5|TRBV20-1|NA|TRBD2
CSVQTSGGKEETRYF
TGCAGTGTCCAGACTAGCGGGGGGAAAGAAGAGACCCGGTACTTC
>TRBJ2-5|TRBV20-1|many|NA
CSASSGAPWETQYF
TGCAGTGCTAGCTCGGGAGCTCCCTGGGAGACCCAGTACTTC
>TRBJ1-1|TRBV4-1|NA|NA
CARSLERTDMNTEAFF
TGCGCCAGGAGCCTCGAGAGGACAGACATGAACACTGAAGCTTTCTTT
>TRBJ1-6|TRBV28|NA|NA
CASRQVGGTRNSPLHF
TGTGCCAGCAGGCAGGTTGGGGGAACTCGAAATTCACCCCTCCACTTT
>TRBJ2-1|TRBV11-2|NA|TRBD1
CTSSLRDRGRFF
TGTACCAGCAGCCTACGTGACAGGGGCAGGTTCTTC
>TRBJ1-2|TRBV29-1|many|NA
CSVGQSANYGYTF
TGCAGCGTTGGGCAGTCAGCCAACTATGGCTACACCTTC
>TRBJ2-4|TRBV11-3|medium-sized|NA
CASSKMRQTQLAKNIQYF
TGTGCCAGCAGCAAGATGAGACAGACACAATTAGCCAAAAACATTCAGTACTTC
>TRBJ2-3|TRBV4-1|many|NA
CASSQVTSFAGGADTQYF
TGCGCCAGCAGCCAAGTTACTAGCTTCGCGGGTGGCGCAGATACGCAGTATTTT
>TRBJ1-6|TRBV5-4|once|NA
CASSKGQDSYNSPLHF
TGTGCCAGCAGCAAGGGGCAGGACTCCTATAATTCACCCCTCCACTTT
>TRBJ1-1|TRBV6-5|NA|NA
CAAPLRAKMNTEAFF
TGTGCAGCCCCCTTGAGGGCAAAGATGAACACTGAAGCTTTCTTT